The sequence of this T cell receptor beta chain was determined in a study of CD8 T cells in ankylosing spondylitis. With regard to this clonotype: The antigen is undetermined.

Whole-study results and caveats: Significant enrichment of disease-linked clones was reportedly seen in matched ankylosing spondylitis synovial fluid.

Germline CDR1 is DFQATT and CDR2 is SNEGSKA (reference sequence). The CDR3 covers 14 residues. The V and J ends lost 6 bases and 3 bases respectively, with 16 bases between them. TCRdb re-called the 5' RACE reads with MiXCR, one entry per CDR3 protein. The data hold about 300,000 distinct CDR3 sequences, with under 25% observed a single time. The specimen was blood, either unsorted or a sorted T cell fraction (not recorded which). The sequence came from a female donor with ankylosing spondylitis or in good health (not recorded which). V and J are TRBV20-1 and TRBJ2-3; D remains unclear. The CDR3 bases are TGCAGTGCAGCGACTGGTAAAGGGACAGATACGCAGTATTTT. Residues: CSAATGKGTDTQYF.